These T cell receptor beta chains were read from a single sample in a study of siplizumab effects on memory and regulatory T cells. The data were produced by immunoSEQ multiplex PCR, yet TCRdb's version contains in-frame clones alone and is incomplete. The table includes around 100,000 clones, around 90% detected once. Sequenced: CD4+ T cells sorted from blood. The origin of the receptors is a human donor in good health. Some clones in this sample may be carry-over from other donors' samples. CDR3s leave out the opening cysteine and the closing phenylalanine or tryptophan.

v_call cdr3_aa
TRBV19 ASSIGGTGKTGELF
TRBV7-2 ASSWSFSGRAAEQF
TRBV18 ASSPTTGPLATQY
TRBV2 ASSSQTYGYT
TRBV2 ASSERSESYEQY
TRBV18 ATKAGGLVTGELF
TRBV5-1 ASSADSRNQPQH
TRBV5-6 ASSPAADTQY
TRBV19 ASSIDNLNTEAF
TRBV6-6 ASREGVSYEQY
TRBV5-1 ASSLEGAGFETQY
TRBV19 ASKASGSTEQY
TRBV5-6 ASSKGDYNSPLH
TRBV10-3 AAVGYGANVLT
TRBV6-4 ASNIGTGGVWYEQY
TRBV2 ASSGGRGYEQY
TRBV19 ASSRGLPSQETQY
TRBV30 AWSGRDGPDTQY
TRBV5-4 ASSLDAGTGEQF
TRBV7-9 ASSLRQGIETIY
TRBV9 ASSGQGGGPEAF
TRBV19 ASSVLRGDEQY
TRBV14 ASSQTRMIGAGANVLT
TRBV25-1 ASSGTGYEQY
TRBV29-1 SVIRGLAKNIQY
TRBV14 ASSQGPGTSLGIQY
TRBV19 ASSNTDEQF
TRBV19 ASNPGQTDTQY
TRBV19 ASSWTVNQPQH
TRBV7-6 ASSPLTNRGSYNEQF
TRBV29-1 SVAKSGEQY
TRBV7-8 ASSLYASGRGVTDTQY
TRBV2 ASSGRPETQY
TRBV7-6 ASSLGGNTGELF
TRBV7-9 ASSLNRESVGGYT
TRBV27 ASSGRTTAPYNEQF